Listed below are T cell receptor beta chains from one sample, sequenced in a study of blood T cell repertoires in COVID-19. Clones were read by immunoSEQ multiplex PCR, and TCRdb kept only the in-frame ones, dropping some. The sample shows approximately 320,000 clones, roughly 87% of them seen only once. Sequences were obtained from PBMCs or T cells enriched from blood (not recorded which). The receptors were sampled from a woman younger than 35 who had recovered from COVID-19. CDR3s include the opening cysteine and the closing phenylalanine or tryptophan. The D gene is left open where the match is weak. Rows give clone size only sometimes, using once, few, many, or a class for an expanded clone.

D	V	J	size	DNA	CDR3
NA	TRBV27	TRBJ2-1	NA	TGTGCCAGCAGGCTCGGGACTCGGGGGAGCTCCTACAATGAGCAGTTCTTC	CASRLGTRGSSYNEQFF
TRBD2	TRBV4-3	TRBJ2-1	NA	TGCGCCAGCAGCCAAGATGGGGGGGATGAGCAGTTCTTC	CASSQDGGDEQFF
TRBD2	TRBV27	TRBJ2-5	NA	TGTGCCAGCAGTTTTGCGGGACTAGCGGAGACCCAGTACTTC	CASSFAGLAETQYF
TRBD1	TRBV6-2/TRBV6-3	TRBJ2-1	NA	TGTGCCAGCAGTTACTCGATCGGGACAGCCGACAATGAGCAGTTCTTC	CASSYSIGTADNEQFF
NA	TRBV28	TRBJ2-7	NA	TGTGCCAGCAGTTTTCCGAGGACGGGGGTCTCCTACGAGCAGTACTTC	CASSFPRTGVSYEQYF
NA	TRBV28	TRBJ1-2	NA	TGTGCCAGCACTCAGACAGGAGACTATGGCTACACCTTC	CASTQTGDYGYTF
TRBD1	TRBV7-2	TRBJ1-6	NA	TGTGCCAGCAGCAGTTCAGGGGGATCCTATAATTCACCCCTCCACTTT	CASSSSGGSYNSPLHF
NA	TRBV16	TRBJ1-1	NA	TGTGCCAGCAGCACCGGACAGACCTCCGTCGGCACTGAAGCTTTCTTT	CASSTGQTSVGTEAFF
NA	TRBV28	TRBJ1-2	NA	TGTGCCAGCAGTGTATCACAGGGATATGGCTACACCTTC	CASSVSQGYGYTF
NA	TRBV5-3	TRBJ1-5	NA	TGTGCCAGAAGCTTGGCCGTGTTGTTCGGATGGTTCGAGGGCGGTCAGCCCCAGCATTTT	CARSLAVLFGWFEGGQPQHF
NA	TRBV15	TRBJ1-1	NA	TGTGCCACCAAATCCTGGAACACTGAAGCTTTCTTT	CATKSWNTEAFF
NA	TRBV30	TRBJ1-1	NA	TGTGCCTGGAGCCCGGACATAGAATCCACTGAAGCTTTCTTT	CAWSPDIESTEAFF
NA	TRBV7-9	TRBJ1-2	NA	TGTGCCAGCAGCCCGACAGAGACATCCTATGGCTACACCTTC	CASSPTETSYGYTF
TRBD2	TRBV6-5	TRBJ2-5	NA	TGTGCCAGCTGGGGTGGGGGGGGCCAAGAGACCCAGTACTTC	CASWGGGGQETQYF
TRBD2	TRBV19	TRBJ2-1	NA	TGTGCCAGTAGTATTTATACTAGCGGTGAGCAGTTCTTC	CASSIYTSGEQFF
NA	TRBV27	TRBJ1-2	once	TGTGCCAGCAGGCCTGGTCGATCCGGTGGCTACACCTTC	CASRPGRSGGYTF
TRBD1	TRBV5-1	TRBJ2-7	NA	TGCGCCAGCAGCCTCGACAGGGTCTCTCGAGAGCAGTACTTC	CASSLDRVSREQYF
NA	TRBV4-3	TRBJ1-4	NA	TGCGCCAGCAGCCAAGACGGGCAGGGCAATGAAAAACTGTTTTTT	CASSQDGQGNEKLFF
TRBD2	TRBV5-4	TRBJ2-1	NA	TGTGCCAGCAGCCGGACGGGGCGGGGGGGCCCTGATGAGCAGTTCTTC	CASSRTGRGGPDEQFF
NA	TRBV4-2	TRBJ1-2	NA	TGTGCCAGCAGCCAGTCAGGGGTCTATGGCTACACCTTC	CASSQSGVYGYTF
NA	TRBV11-2	TRBJ1-3	NA	TGTGCCAGCAGCTTAGACGGGACCGCAGGGACTATATATTTT	CASSLDGTAGTIYF
NA	TRBV7-3	TRBJ2-3	once	TGTGCCAGCAGCTTATTAGTAGGGGTGTCGGACACGCAGTATTTT	CASSLLVGVSDTQYF
TRBD1	TRBV28	TRBJ2-5	NA	TGTGCCAGCAGTTTACGGGACAGTCAAGAGACCCAGTACTTC	CASSLRDSQETQYF
NA	TRBV20-1	TRBJ1-1	once	TGCAGTGCTAGTCCGTCTGAAGCTTTCTTT	CSASPSEAFF
NA	TRBV4-3	TRBJ2-5	NA	TGCGCCAGCAGCCAAGATATGACAGGACAAGAGACCCAGTACTTC	CASSQDMTGQETQYF
NA	TRBV14	TRBJ1-2	NA	TGTGCCAGCAGCCAAAGGTCAGGGAGGATCTATGGCTACACCTTC	CASSQRSGRIYGYTF
NA	TRBV15	TRBJ1-1	once	TGTGCCACCGTGGCAGGGATGAACACTGAAGCTTTCTTT	CATVAGMNTEAFF
TRBD1	TRBV28	TRBJ1-2	NA	TGTGCCAGCAGTTCTCGGGGCAGGGGGTCCTATGGCTACACCTTC	CASSSRGRGSYGYTF
TRBD1	TRBV11-3	TRBJ1-5	NA	TGTGCCAGCAGCTTAGCTATCTGTGGACAGGAGAGCAATCAGCCCCAGCATTTT	CASSLAICGQESNQPQHF
NA	TRBV27	TRBJ1-6	NA	TGTGCCAGCAGTTCCGAGGAGACAGGCTCGCTTAATTCACCCCTCCACTTT	CASSSEETGSLNSPLHF
TRBD2	TRBV7-2	TRBJ2-7	NA	TGTGCCAGCAGTTCCGGGACTAGCGCGAAGACCTACGAGCAGTACTTC	CASSSGTSAKTYEQYF
TRBD1	TRBV28	TRBJ1-5	NA	TGTGCCAGCAGTCTAGACAGGGAAGACCAGCCCCAGCATTTT	CASSLDREDQPQHF
TRBD2	TRBV2	TRBJ2-7	NA	TGTGCCAGCAGACGGGGACTAGATGCGTACGAGCAGTACTTC	CASRRGLDAYEQYF
NA	TRBV7-2	TRBJ1-4	NA	TGTGCCAGCAGCTTAGCCCGAGGAGCTAATGAAAAACTGTTTTTT	CASSLARGANEKLFF
TRBD1	TRBV5-8	TRBJ1-5	NA	TGTGCCAGCAGCTTGTCTATTAACAGGGGTTGGGGCAATCAGCCCCAGCATTTT	CASSLSINRGWGNQPQHF
NA	TRBV28	TRBJ2-6	NA	TGTGCCAGCAGTGGTAGCGACCACTCTGGGGCCAACGTCCTGACTTTC	CASSGSDHSGANVLTF
NA	TRBV18	TRBJ1-1	NA	TGTGCCAGCTCACCACCGTCCAGGGTCACTGAAGCTTTCTTT	CASSPPSRVTEAFF
TRBD2	TRBV24-1	TRBJ2-3	NA	TGTGCCACCAGTATCGGGACTAGCGGGGGGGCAATTCATGGTCCGGTAGATACGCAGTATTTT	CATSIGTSGGAIHGPVDTQYF
TRBD2	TRBV11-2	TRBJ2-7	NA	TGTGCCAGCAGCTTAGCTTGGACTAGCGGGATCTACGAGCAGTACTTC	CASSLAWTSGIYEQYF
NA	TRBV5-1	TRBJ2-7	NA	TGCGCCAGCAGCTTTGGGGAGCCCTACGAGCAGTACTTC	CASSFGEPYEQYF
NA	TRBV9	TRBJ1-6	NA	TGTGCCAGCCGGGGTTCACCCCTCCACTTT	CASRGSPLHF
TRBD2	TRBV7-8	TRBJ2-5	few	TGTGCCAGCAGCTTAAACGGGGGGGCGTTTCAAGAGACCCAGTACTTC	CASSLNGGAFQETQYF
TRBD1	TRBV7-2	TRBJ2-1	once	TGTGCCAGCAGCTTTGTGGGGACAGGGTCATACAATGAGCAGTTCTTC	CASSFVGTGSYNEQFF
TRBD1	TRBV9	TRBJ2-7	NA	TGTGCCAGCAGCGTGGGACAGGGCCTGGGGGAGCAGTACTTC	CASSVGQGLGEQYF
NA	TRBV4-2	TRBJ1-4	NA	TGTGCCAGCAGCCTCACCGCGGTCTTATGGGGGGGGACCAATGAAAAACTGTTTTTT	CASSLTAVLWGGTNEKLFF
NA	TRBV25-1	TRBJ1-1	NA	TGTGCCAGCAGTGAATTAGCACAGGGAAGTAGTTCCACTGAAGCTTTCTTT	CASSELAQGSSSTEAFF
NA	TRBV6-2/TRBV6-3	TRBJ2-7	once	TGTGCCAGCAGTTATGTAGGAGGTACCTACGAGCAGTACTTC	CASSYVGGTYEQYF
TRBD1	TRBV5-6	TRBJ1-6	NA	TGTGCCAGCAGCCCGGACAGGGGCTCCTATAATTCACCCCTCCACTTT	CASSPDRGSYNSPLHF
TRBD1	TRBV19	TRBJ2-2	NA	TGTGCCAGTAGTGCTACCCGACAGGGTGGGCTGTTTTTT	CASSATRQGGLFF
NA	TRBV6-5	TRBJ2-7	NA	TGTGCCAGCAGTCGGGACAAGACCTACTACGAGCAGTACTTC	CASSRDKTYYEQYF
NA	TRBV10-3	TRBJ2-7	NA	TGTGCCATCAAACCATCCCCCTCGGGTGAGCAGTACTTC	CAIKPSPSGEQYF
NA	TRBV6-4	TRBJ1-6	NA	TGTGCCAGCAGGAAGGAAGGGAGCTCCTATAATTCACCCCTCCACTTT	CASRKEGSSYNSPLHF
NA	TRBV11-1	TRBJ2-5	once	TGTGCCAGCAGCTTGTTCGCAGTAATCGAGACCCAGTACTTC	CASSLFAVIETQYF
TRBD1	TRBV6-2/TRBV6-3	TRBJ1-2	NA	TGTGCCAGCAGTTCGAGGGGGCAGGATGGCTACACCTTC	CASSSRGQDGYTF
NA	TRBV7-9	TRBJ1-1	NA	TGTGCCAGCAGCCAGGGACACCTCGAGAACACTGAAGCTTTCTTT	CASSQGHLENTEAFF
NA	TRBV14	TRBJ1-6	NA	TGTGCCAGCAGCCAAGTGAGGAATTCACCCCTCCACTTT	CASSQVRNSPLHF
TRBD2	TRBV14	TRBJ2-1	NA	TGTGCCAGCAGCCAAGCTTGGACTAGATCTATGGCGGTCCATGAGCAGTTCTTC	CASSQAWTRSMAVHEQFF
TRBD1	TRBV5-1	TRBJ1-3	NA	TGCGCCAGCAGCTTAGACAGGGCTGGAAACACCATATATTTT	CASSLDRAGNTIYF